Presented here are 23 T cell receptor beta chains from one specimen sequenced in a study of blood T cell repertoires in COVID-19. The repertoire was sequenced with immunoSEQ multiplex PCR; TCRdb's copy has only in-frame clones and lacks some. The sample shows 35,000 to 45,000 clones, 80% to 90% of them seen only once. Sequenced material: peripheral blood. These receptors were collected from a man aged 70 or older with acute or convalescent COVID-19.

Only one count was recorded for this clone. The gene calls are TRBV28 and TRBJ2-1, with 7 bases aligning to TRBD2. Germline CDR1 and CDR2: MDHEN and SYDVKM. The CDR3 covers 13 residues. V trimming: 7 bases; J trimming: 7 bases; junction bases outside the gene matches: 7. As DNA, the CDR3 is TGTGCCAGCACAGTGGCGGGAGAGAATGAGCAGTTCTTC. Its protein product is CASTVAGENEQFF.

The chain combines TRBV3-1 (or the pseudogene TRBV3-2) with TRBJ2-5; D not certain. The CDR3 is 12 amino acids. V shed 2 bases and J shed 4 bases, with 5 bases lying between them. Germline lookup yields CDR1 LGHDT and CDR2 YNNKEL (reference sequence). This CDR3 reads CASSQTRETQYF. The CDR3 DNA reads as TGTGCCAGCAGCCAAACGAGAGAGACCCAGTACTTC.

The CDR3 DNA is TGTGCCAGTAGTACAGGGTGGGGACAGCCCCAGCATTTT. Its translation is CASSTGWGQPQHF. The J gene is TRBJ1-5, the V gene TRBV19; tentative D call: TRBD1 (5 bases). Germline assignment: CDR1 LNHDA and CDR2 SQIVND (reference sequence). Trimming cost V 4 bases and J 7 bases, with 11 bases left between them. The CDR3 has 13 amino acids.

Written as DNA, the CDR3 is TGTGCCAGCAGTTCAGGGACTGTTACCTACGAGCAGTACTTC. This translates into CASSSGTVTYEQYF. The V call is TRBV6-5, the J call TRBJ2-7; maybe TRBD2 (6 bases). Trimming stripped 4 bases from V and 2 bases from J, with 12 bases between. The CDR3 contains 14 residues. In germline, CDR1 is MNHEY, CDR2 SVGAGI.

The rearrangement uses TRBV6-2 or TRBV6-3 and TRBJ2-5; 12 bases are shared with TRBD2. CDR3 length: 18 amino acids. CDR1 is MNHEY and CDR2 is SVGEGT in the germline V gene. With 3 bases clipped from V and 0 bases from J, the junction kept 8 bases outside the gene matches. DNA for the CDR3: TGTGCCAGCAGTTATTCGTCGAGACTAGCGGGGGACCAAGAGACCCAGTACTTC. Amino acid sequence: CASSYSSRLAGDQETQYF.

This chain links TRBV7-6 with TRBJ2-1, with D unclear. Germline CDR1 SGHVS, CDR2 FNYEAQ. The CDR3 covers 18 residues. Trimming shortened V by 1 base and J by 4 bases, and 20 bases separated the two germline ends. CDR3: CASSLEDSGERLYNEQFF. CDR3 sequence (DNA): TGTGCCAGCAGCTTAGAGGATTCAGGTGAACGTCTATACAATGAGCAGTTCTTC. The full variable domain, in which reference TRBV7-6 and TRBJ2-1 provide the parts outside the CDR3, is GAGVSQSPRYKVTKRGQDVALRCDPISGHVSLYWYRQALGQGPEFLTYFNYEAQQDKSGLPNDRFSAERPEGSISTLTIQRTEQRDSAMYRCASSLEDSGERLYNEQFFGPGTRLTVL.

This chain links TRBV3-1 (or the pseudogene TRBV3-2) with TRBJ1-2, with TRBD1 matching 7 bases. CDR3 length: 13 residues. The germline V gene has CDR1 LGHDT and CDR2 YNNKEL (reference sequence). With V trimmed by 6 bases and J by 7 bases, 8 bases remained unmatched. The CDR3 spells CASRTGQVGGYTF. CDR3 coding DNA: TGTGCCAGCAGAACCGGACAGGTGGGTGGCTACACCTTC.

V usage is TRBV5-8 and J usage is TRBJ2-7, with 11 bases that match TRBD2. V lost 2 bases to trimming and J lost 6 bases; unmatched junction nucleotides: 7. From germline, CDR1 is SGHTS and CDR2 YDEGEE. The CDR3 consists of 15 residues. The chain's CDR3 is CASSFTVAGGGEQYF. CDR3 DNA: TGTGCCAGCAGCTTTACCGTAGCGGGAGGGGGCGAGCAGTACTTC.

The rearrangement uses TRBV29-1 and TRBJ1-4, with a tentative D call TRBD1 (5 bases). Trimming pared 7 bases from V and 2 bases from J, leaving 11 bases between. Germline assignment: CDR1 SQVTM and CDR2 ANQGSEA. This CDR3 is 13 amino acids long. DNA of the CDR3: TGCAGCGCCTCTGACAGCACTAATGAAAAACTGTTTTTT. Amino acid sequence: CSASDSTNEKLFF.

The gene calls are TRBV9 and TRBJ2-7; 8 bases fit TRBD2. The CDR3 runs to 15 residues. CDR1 is SGDLS, CDR2 YYNGEE, per germline. J was trimmed by 6 bases and V by 0 bases; bases with no gene match: 8. The CDR3 bases are TGTGCCAGCAGCGTAGATGGGACTAGTGGCGCCGAGCAGTACTTC. This translates into CASSVDGTSGAEQYF.

The CDR3 DNA reads TGTGCCAGCAGCCAAGAGGGCCGGCCCCAGCATTTT. As protein: CASSQEGRPQHF. The V call is TRBV3-1 (or the pseudogene TRBV3-2), the J call TRBJ1-5; no firm D call. The CDR3 runs 12 residues. Germline V gives CDR1 LGHDT, CDR2 YNNKEL (reference sequence). Trimming cost V 0 bases and J 9 bases, with 6 bases left between them.

This clone was seen a single time. The rearrangement uses TRBV5-1 and TRBJ2-7; 10 nucleotides match TRBD2. CDR1 is SGHRS, CDR2 YFSETQ, per germline. The V segment lost 4 bases and the J segment 0 bases; nucleotides outside the gene matches: 7. This CDR3 spans 16 amino acids. In DNA, the CDR3 is TGCGCCAGCAGCGTCGGGACTAGCGCAATCTCCTACGAGCAGTACTTC. Translating it yields CASSVGTSAISYEQYF.

CDR3 DNA sequence: TGTGCCAGCAGCTTAGGGCTAGCGGGAGGTATCACCTACGAGCAGTACTTC. The encoded protein is CASSLGLAGGITYEQYF. The chain is built from TRBV7-2 and TRBJ2-7; 11 nucleotides align to TRBD2. V dropped 1 base and J dropped 2; count of bases not matched to a gene: 7. The CDR3 is made up of 17 amino acids. CDR1 SGHTA and CDR2 FQGNSA come from the germline V gene.

CDR3 residues: CASSPSLTGGYGYTF. The CDR3 nucleotides read TGTGCCAGCAGCCCCTCTTTGACAGGAGGTTATGGCTACACCTTC. The chain uses TRBV14 and TRBJ1-2; possible D gene TRBD1, 6 bases. The CDR3 runs to 15 residues. The ends were cut back, 4 bases at V and 5 bases at J, with 17 bases in the middle. Germline CDR1 is SGHDN and CDR2 is FVKESK.

This chain links TRBV23-1 with TRBJ1-3, with 7 bases lining up with TRBD1. TRBV23-1 is annotated as an ORF whose role is uncertain. V shed 0 bases and J 2 bases; nucleotides not matched to a gene: 4. This CDR3 region has 16 residues. CDR3 DNA: TGCGCCAGCAGTCAATCTCCCGGGACAGCTGGAAACACCATATATTTT. Amino acids: CASSQSPGTAGNTIYF.

Only a few counts were recorded for this clone. The CDR3 nucleotides are TGTGCCAGCAGCTTAAGACAGGGTAGCGGTCAGCCCCAGCATTTT. Amino acids: CASSLRQGSGQPQHF. This sequence joins TRBV7-2 and TRBJ1-5; 7 bases match TRBD1. Germline assignment: CDR1 SGHTA and CDR2 FQGNSA. CDR3 length: 15 amino acids. V gave up 2 bases and J gave up 6 bases; unmatched junction bases: 7.

The V gene is TRBV29-1, the J gene TRBJ1-1; D might be TRBD1 (5 bases). CDR1 is SQVTM and CDR2 is ANQGSEA in the germline V gene. CDR3 length: 11 amino acids. Trimming took 6 bases from V and 5 from J, leaving 10 bases between them. The CDR3 coding sequence is TGCAGCGTCGTCAGACAGACTGAAGCTTTCTTT. Residues: CSVVRQTEAFF.

The chain has TRBV27 and TRBJ2-3, with 10 positions matching TRBD2. Germline loops: CDR1 MNHEY, CDR2 SMNVEV (reference sequence). V shed 5 bases, J shed 5 bases, and the junction held 4 bases outside the gene matches. The CDR3 consists of 14 residues. Here the CDR3 DNA reads TGTGCCAGCAGTCCTCGGACTAGCGGAGATACGCAGTATTTT. As protein: CASSPRTSGDTQYF.

The chain employs TRBV9 and TRBJ1-2; 7 bases map to TRBD1. CDR1 is SGDLS and CDR2 is YYNGEE in the germline V gene. The junction had 3 bases not matched to a gene; V was cut back by 0 bases and J by 4 bases. CDR3 length equals 14 residues. This CDR3 reads CASSVGQGGYGYTF. CDR3 coding DNA: TGTGCCAGCAGCGTAGGACAGGGCGGCTATGGCTACACCTTC. The complete variable domain, with remaining parts taken from reference TRBV9 and TRBJ1-2, reads DSGVTQTPKHLITATGQRVTLRCSPRSGDLSVYWYQQSLDQGLQFLIQYYNGEERAKGNILERFSAQQFPDLHSELNLSSLELGDSALYFCASSVGQGGYGYTFGSGTRLTVV.

V usage is TRBV6-2 or TRBV6-3 and J usage is TRBJ2-3; TRBD2 agrees at 8 bases. The trim removed 6 bases at V and 3 bases at J, leaving 17 bases unmatched. Germline lookup yields CDR1 MNHEY and CDR2 SVGEGT. The CDR3 is 18 residues long. The CDR3 bases are TGTGCCAGCAGCCCTCGGGTAGCGGGAACGTCTTGGACAGATACGCAGTATTTT. Translated, it gives CASSPRVAGTSWTDTQYF.

This clone was detected a few times. This chain connects TRBV24-1 to TRBJ1-5; no clear D. V lost 5 bases to trimming and J lost 4 bases, with 11 bases between them. This CDR3 spans 14 amino acids. Germline V CDR1 and CDR2: KGHDR, SFDVKD. The CDR3 DNA follows: TGTGCCACCAGTGCCGCGGGAGAGAATCAGCCCCAGCATTTT. As protein: CATSAAGENQPQHF.

The chain is built from TRBV2 and TRBJ2-1; TRBD2 agrees at 13 bases. Per the germline V gene, CDR1 is SNHLY and CDR2 is FYNNEI. J gave up 12 bases and V 1 base, and 3 bases lay outside the gene matches. This CDR3 has 14 amino acids. The CDR3 sequence: CASSEGTSGSGQFF. The CDR3 DNA follows: TGTGCCAGCAGTGAAGGGACTAGCGGGAGCGGGCAGTTCTTC.

The rearrangement uses TRBV6-5 and TRBJ2-7; D may be TRBD2 (5 bases). The CDR3 is 16 residues long. Trimming took off 0 bases at V and 4 bases at J, with 16 bases between the two ends. Germline V gives CDR1 MNHEY, CDR2 SVGAGI. The CDR3 is CASSYSSVTGKYEQYF. The CDR3 DNA reads TGTGCCAGCAGTTACTCATCCGTTACGGGAAAATACGAGCAGTACTTC.